This TCR beta chain is from a study of blood T cells in healthy people across ages. In regard to this clonotype: A much larger clone differs from this one at a single base, so this may be a read error.

The sample providers were healthy Caucasian people from Russia, aged roughly 6 to 100. Extractions gave at least 5.5 micrograms of total RNA per sample. The use of a sample-barcoded 5' primer and a J-beta primer mix characterized a second PCR of about 7 to 12 cycles. The template-switch adaptor was a 5' adaptor with 12 random nucleotides. It tagged each cDNA molecule. From the 5' RACE reads, TCRdb called clonotypes with MiXCR, one entry per CDR3 protein. The sample consists of hundreds of thousands of distinct CDR3 sequences, 40% to 45% of them appearing once. V dropped 7 bases and J dropped 11; count of bases not matched to a gene: 21. CDR1 and CDR2 (germline): SGHAT, FQNNGV. The CDR3 extends over 16 amino acids.

Sequencing was carried out using blood. This chain joins TRBV11-2 and TRBJ2-5; 8 nucleotides match TRBD2. This clonotype originated in a man older than 75 in good health. DNA for the CDR3: TGTGCCAGCACCAAGGGGCGGGAGGCATATACCAATGAGCAGTACTTC. Protein sequence: CASTKGREAYTNEQYF.